One and the same sample provided the 22 T cell receptor beta chains below, sequenced in a study of T cells after yellow fever vaccination. TCRdb re-derived calls from the 5' RACE reads in MiXCR, one entry per CDR3 protein. The table has roughly 350,000 distinct CDR3 sequences, over 4% seen once. This specimen was PBMCs, taken 5 days after the yellow fever booster vaccination. The receptors were sampled from a man aged 18 to 29 who received the YFV17D yellow fever vaccine.

This clonotype was picked up a small number of times. The chain recombines TRBV20-1 with TRBJ2-1, with 11 bases that match TRBD2. Per germline, CDR1 DFQATT and CDR2 SNEGSKA (reference sequence). The CDR3 is 14 residues long. After removal of 6 bases from V and 4 bases from J, the junction contained 5 bases not matched to a gene. CDR3 sequence reads: CSAVAGGQYNEQFF. In nucleotides, the CDR3 is TGCAGTGCCGTAGCGGGGGGGCAGTACAATGAGCAGTTCTTC.

The chain couples TRBV7-2 to TRBJ2-5; TRBD1 is a possible D gene (6 bases). Per the germline V gene, CDR1 is SGHTA and CDR2 is FQGNSA. Trimming shortened V by 6 bases and J by 2 bases, and 16 bases separated the two germline ends. The CDR3 loop spans 15 amino acids. CDR3 residues: CASSQQGTGQETQYF. CDR3 bases: TGTGCCAGCAGTCAGCAGGGGACGGGACAAGAGACCCAGTACTTC.

This clonotype has at least ten counts. CDR3 region: CASNRVNEKLFF. CDR3 DNA: TGTGCCAGCAATAGGGTTAATGAAAAACTGTTTTTT. The rearrangement joins TRBV2 to TRBJ1-4; no definite D call. The germline gives CDR1 SNHLY, CDR2 FYNNEI. The CDR3 length is 12 residues. Trimming shortened V by 7 bases and J by 4 bases, and 7 bases separated the two germline ends.

This chain connects TRBV9 to TRBJ2-7; D may match TRBD1 or TRBD2 (6 bases each). Trimming removed 0 bases from V and 3 bases from J, with 10 bases in between. The CDR3 has 14 amino acids. CDR1 and CDR2 (germline): SGDLS, YYNGEE. The CDR3 nucleotides are TGTGCCAGCAGCGTAGAAGGAGGGGGCTACGAGCAGTACTTC. Its translation: CASSVEGGGYEQYF.

Only a few counts were recorded for this clonotype. V usage is TRBV6-5 and J usage is TRBJ2-3; D gene uncertain. This CDR3 is built from 12 residues. Deletions cut 6 bases from V and 4 bases from J, with 8 bases between. In germline, CDR1 is MNHEY, CDR2 SVGAGI. CDR3 in DNA: TGTGCCAGCAGGGACGCGGCAGATACGCAGTATTTT. This sequence encodes CASRDAADTQYF.

About this clonotype itself: Because the CDR3 is missing its conserved closing phenylalanine or tryptophan, this is likely a read error. The chain has TRBV20-1 and TRBJ2-3, with D perhaps TRBD1 (5 bases). The germline V and J ends were trimmed by 7 bases and 9 bases, with 11 bases remaining between them. The CDR3 covers 10 residues. Germline CDR1 is DFQATT and CDR2 is SNEGSKA (reference sequence). Written as DNA, the CDR3 is TGCAGTGTCCCCAGGGAAACGCAGTATCTT. Its protein is CSVPRETQYL.

This chain uses TRBV5-6 with TRBJ2-7, with TRBD2 as a possible D gene (5 bases). The CDR3 is 13 amino acids. V was cut by 7 bases and J by 4 bases, with 15 bases left in between. CDR1 and CDR2 from the germline V gene are SGHDT and YYEEEE. As DNA, the CDR3 is TGTGCCAGCGCCACCGGGGTTGCATACGAGCAGTACTTC. Protein: CASATGVAYEQYF.

This clonotype was seen repeatedly, ten times or more. The chain has TRBV29-1 and TRBJ1-1; the D gene is possibly TRBD1 (6 bases). Germline V gene data show CDR1 as SQVTM and CDR2 as ANQGSEA. Trimming shortened V by 4 bases and J by 4 bases, and 10 bases separated the two germline ends. The CDR3 spans 12 residues. In nucleotides, the CDR3 is TGCAGCGTTGCGAGGGGGGGCACTGAAGCTTTCTTT. Protein: CSVARGGTEAFF.

The table lists this clonotype with many counts. The chain is built from TRBV15 and TRBJ1-1; D ambiguous. This CDR3 has 12 amino acids. Germline loops: CDR1 LNHNV, CDR2 YYDKDF (reference sequence). Between the trimmed V and J ends, which lost 0 bases and 2 bases, there was a span of 1 base. In DNA form, the CDR3 reads TGTGCCACCAGCAGAGATAACACTGAAGCTTTCTTT. Translation: CATSRDNTEAFF. The full variable domain, with the rest looked up from reference TRBV15 and TRBJ1-1, is DAMVIQNPRYQVTQFGKPVTLSCSQTLNHNVMYWYQQKSSQAPKLLFHYYDKDFNNEADTPDNFQSRRPNTSFCFLDIRSPGLGDTAMYLCATSRDNTEAFFGQGTRLTVV.

The chain has TRBV6-1 and TRBJ2-7; 8 nucleotides match TRBD2. CDR1 and CDR2 from the germline V gene are MNHNS and SASEGT. The CDR3 is 15 residues long. The V and J ends lost 6 bases and 0 bases, in that order; junction bases with no gene match: 7. The CDR3 coding sequence is TGTGCCAGCAGCATGCAGGGGACTAGCTCCTACGAGCAGTACGTC. Its protein product is CASSMQGTSSYEQYV.

This clonotype was detected only a few times. This chain's CDR3 is CASSRPGQGTTGELFF. The CDR3 DNA reads as TGCGCCAGCAGCCGTCCGGGACAGGGAACCACCGGGGAGCTGTTTTTT. V is TRBV5-1 and J is TRBJ2-2; 9 bases match TRBD1. The CDR3 runs 16 residues. Trimming at V came to 4 bases and at J to 4 bases, leaving 8 bases not matched to a gene. In germline, CDR1 is SGHRS, CDR2 YFSETQ.

The chain links TRBV5-1 to TRBJ2-2, with D perhaps TRBD2 (5 bases). The V end was cut by 0 bases, the J end by 2 bases, with 11 bases between. CDR1 and CDR2 (germline): SGHRS, YFSETQ. The CDR3 has 16 amino acids. The CDR3 bases are TGCGCCAGCAGCTTGGCCGGACTCCCTAACACCGGGGAGCTGTTTTTT. Translating gives CASSLAGLPNTGELFF.

This clonotype was seen ten or more times. The genes are TRBV5-6 and TRBJ1-2; D remains unclear. Trimming left V 3 bases short and J 6 bases short, with 9 bases between. CDR1 is SGHDT, CDR2 YYEEEE, per germline. The CDR3 covers 12 residues. The CDR3 loop reads CASSSTSHGYTF. CDR3 nucleotides: TGTGCCAGCAGCTCAACCTCCCATGGCTACACCTTC.

This clonotype appeared a few times. The rearrangement uses TRBV7-2 and TRBJ2-1; D gene uncertain. The CDR3 consists of 14 residues. Trimming removed 4 bases from V and 4 bases from J, with 11 bases in between. Looked up from germline, CDR1 is SGHTA and CDR2 is FQGNSA. The CDR3 DNA follows: TGTGCCAGCAGCTCCTCCTTCCCGTACAATGAGCAGTTCTTC. This sequence encodes CASSSSFPYNEQFF.

The chain links TRBV9 to TRBJ1-1, with TRBD1 matching 8 bases. CDR1 and CDR2 from the germline V gene are SGDLS and YYNGEE. V dropped 2 bases and J dropped 0; count of bases not matched to a gene: 0. The CDR3 is 14 amino acids. This chain's CDR3 is CASSVRGLNTEAFF. CDR3 nucleotide sequence: TGTGCCAGCAGCGTCAGGGGGCTGAACACTGAAGCTTTCTTT.

This chain uses TRBV6-2 or TRBV6-3 with TRBJ1-1; 10 bases agree with TRBD1. V was clipped by 6 bases and J by 5 bases; unmatched bases: 9. The CDR3 contains 15 residues. Germline V gene sequence: CDR1 MNHEY, CDR2 SVGEGT. CDR3 sequence reads: CASRILDRGGTEAFF. The CDR3 nucleotides read TGTGCCAGCAGGATATTGGACAGGGGGGGGACTGAAGCTTTCTTT.

In its sample, this clonotype was seen many times. The rearrangement uses TRBV21-1 and TRBJ1-5; the table assigns TRBD1, which was not confirmed against the DNA. TRBV21-1 is noted as a pseudogene. The CDR3 is 11 residues long. The CDR3 is CARDRLSPQHF. The CDR3 nucleotides are TGTGCCAGGGACAGGTTATCGCCCCAGCATTTT.

This clonotype turned up a few times. The rearrangement links TRBV29-1 to TRBJ1-1, with 9 bases matching TRBD1. The CDR3 sequence is 13 residues long. Germline values: CDR1 SQVTM, CDR2 ANQGSEA. The trim removed 5 bases at V and 1 base at J, leaving 2 bases unmatched. For the CDR3, the DNA is TGCAGCGTTAGGACAGGGGCGAACACTGAAGCTTTCTTT. Its translation: CSVRTGANTEAFF.

The rearrangement joins TRBV4-3 to TRBJ2-3, with D maybe TRBD2 (5 bases). The CDR3 is made up of 15 amino acids. V lost 0 bases, J lost 6 bases, and 13 bases lay in between. Germline values: CDR1 LGHNA, CDR2 YSLEER. This chain's CDR3 is CASSQDERAGDTQYF. Written as DNA, the CDR3 is TGCGCCAGCAGCCAAGACGAGAGGGCCGGGGATACGCAGTATTTT.

This clonotype was seen a handful of times. The chain recombines TRBV5-1 with TRBJ1-2; D is possibly TRBD1 (5 bases). The CDR3 loop spans 14 amino acids. V lost 3 bases, J lost 1 base, and 10 bases lay in between. CDR1 and CDR2 from the germline V gene are SGHRS and YFSETQ. The CDR3 nucleotides read TGCGCCAGCAGCTGGGGGGTTCGTAACTATGGCTACACCTTC. This encodes CASSWGVRNYGYTF.

Ten or more counts support this clonotype. The rearrangement uses TRBV5-1 and TRBJ2-2, with a possible D match to TRBD1 (5 bases). The CDR3 is made up of 14 amino acids. Deletions cut 3 bases from V and 1 base from J, with 7 bases between. Germline CDR1 and CDR2: SGHRS and YFSETQ. The CDR3 spells CASSSQGNTGELFF. CDR3 bases: TGCGCCAGCAGCTCTCAGGGGAACACCGGGGAGCTGTTTTTT.

This clonotype occurred a few times. The chain uses TRBV4-2 and TRBJ2-3; D uncertain. The CDR3 is 16 amino acids. In germline, CDR1 is LGHNA, CDR2 YNFKEQ. Trimming cost V 4 bases and J 0 bases, with 14 bases left between them. The CDR3 DNA reads as TGTGCCAGCAGCCTCACGCTTCATGTTAGCACAGATACGCAGTATTTT. It codes for CASSLTLHVSTDTQYF.